This TCR beta chain was sequenced during a study of cytomegalovirus exposure and HLA in healthy donors. General study points: Cytomegalovirus-associated status was assigned to about 150 TCR beta chains. A few CMV-associated chains proved CMV antigen-specific in vitro. Subsequent analysis of the 120 or so validation repertoires found a tendency for first-cohort TCR clusters to co-occur. As was reported, the classifier diagnosed cytomegalovirus status with high specificity and sensitivity.

Regarding this clone: As yet, its antigen is unknown.

Using immunoSEQ multiplex PCR, the repertoire was profiled, and TCRdb retains in-frame clones only, with some absent. The sample consists of 150,000 or so clones, 80% to 85% of them appearing once. V lost 6 bases to trimming and J lost 4 bases, with 15 bases between them. CDR3 size: 14 residues. In germline, CDR1 is SEHNR, CDR2 FQNEAQ (reference sequence). This receptor was obtained from a man aged 25-45 years in good health and CMV-seropositive. The sequencing sample was made of PBMCs. The chain carries TRBV7-9 and TRBJ1-1, with D possibly matching TRBD1 (6 bases). In nucleotides, the CDR3 is TGTGCCAGCAGGCGACTGGGGGCTTCCACTGAAGCTTTCTTT. Its translation is CASRRLGASTEAFF.